Following are 21 T cell receptor beta chains from one sample sequenced in a study of cytomegalovirus exposure and HLA in healthy donors. In the PCR, 60 Vbeta and 13 Jbeta primers were used. Using immunoSEQ multiplex PCR, the repertoire was profiled, and TCRdb retains in-frame clones only, with some absent. The top ten hold less than 5.5% of the sample, which has 100,000 to 150,000 clones, 80% to 90% seen once. Sequenced input: PBMCs. All receptors come from a woman in her thirties in good health and CMV-seronegative.

V usage is TRBV11-2 and J usage is TRBJ2-1, with 11 bases aligning to TRBD1. CDR3 length: 15 amino acids. Trimming at V came to 2 bases and at J to 6 bases, leaving 3 bases not matched to a gene. The germline gives CDR1 SGHAT, CDR2 FQNNGV. This CDR3 is CASSLWTGGFNEQFF. The DNA for the CDR3 is TGTGCCAGCAGCTTATGGACAGGGGGCTTCAATGAGCAGTTCTTC.

This clone was counted between two and nine times. The chain is built from TRBV5-1 and TRBJ2-1, with D possibly being TRBD1 (6 bases). The V end was cut by 3 bases, the J end by 1 base, with 17 bases between. CDR3 size: 17 residues. Per germline, CDR1 SGHRS and CDR2 YFSETQ. The CDR3 protein is CASSSDQGLVSYNEQFF. As DNA, the CDR3 is TGCGCCAGCAGCTCGGACCAGGGGTTAGTTTCCTACAATGAGCAGTTCTTC.

This chain uses TRBV28 with TRBJ1-5; the D is unclear. The CDR3 runs to 17 residues. Germline values: CDR1 MDHEN, CDR2 SYDVKM. V lost 1 base to trimming and J lost 4 bases, with 17 bases between them. The CDR3, as DNA: TGTGCCAGCAGTTTATTCTTCGGCAAGAGGGCGAATCAGCCCCAGCATTTT. It codes for CASSLFFGKRANQPQHF.

In this sample, this clone turned up once. The chain links TRBV11-2 to TRBJ2-5; 9 nucleotides line up with TRBD2. J was trimmed by 5 bases and V by 1 base; bases with no gene match: 8. Germline-derived CDR1 and CDR2 are SGHAT and FQNNGV. This CDR3 is 16 amino acids long. The CDR3 sequence: CASSLVGGGAIETQYF. The CDR3 bases are TGTGCCAGCAGCTTAGTAGGCGGGGGGGCTATTGAGACCCAGTACTTC.

V is TRBV27 and J is TRBJ2-7, with 7 bases lining up with TRBD2. The ends lost 4 bases at V and 0 bases at J; junction bases unmatched: 3. This CDR3 region has 14 residues. From germline, CDR1 is MNHEY and CDR2 SMNVEV (reference sequence). The DNA for the CDR3 is TGTGCCAGCAGTTACTCTAGCGGCTCCTACGAGCAGTACTTC. Residues: CASSYSSGSYEQYF.

V and J are TRBV7-8 and TRBJ2-1; TRBD2 aligns across 7 bases. This CDR3 region has 16 residues. V shed 5 bases and J 0 bases; nucleotides not matched to a gene: 7. Germline assignment: CDR1 SGHVS and CDR2 FQNEAQ. CDR3 bases: TGTGCCAGCAGCGTACAGCGGGAAAGCTCCTACAATGAGCAGTTCTTC. Amino acids: CASSVQRESSYNEQFF.

The chain carries TRBV27 and TRBJ1-5, with TRBD1 matching 7 bases. V shed 6 bases, J shed 0 bases, and the junction held 8 bases outside the gene matches. This CDR3 is 16 amino acids long. Germline V gives CDR1 MNHEY, CDR2 SMNVEV (reference sequence). In DNA, the CDR3 is TGTGCCAGCAGCGAGACAGGGTGGTATAGCAATCAGCCCCAGCATTTT. It codes for CASSETGWYSNQPQHF.

The chain has TRBV10-3 and TRBJ1-6; TRBD1 matches 7 bases. Germline V gene sequence: CDR1 ENHRY, CDR2 SYGVKD. The CDR3 contains 16 residues. Trimming cost V 3 bases and J 8 bases; bases outside gene matches: 10. CDR3 bases: TGTGCCATCAGTGATCAGAACCAGGGGGTAGATTCACCCCTCCACTTT. The encoded protein is CAISDQNQGVDSPLHF.

The rearrangement uses TRBV5-8 and TRBJ2-3; TRBD2 might be the D (5 bases). Looked up from germline, CDR1 is SGHTS and CDR2 is YDEGEE. Trimming removed 1 base from V and 6 bases from J, with 9 bases in between. CDR3 length equals 13 residues. This CDR3 is CASSLSGFDTQYF. The CDR3 DNA follows: TGTGCCAGCAGCTTGTCGGGATTCGATACGCAGTATTTT.

The rearrangement links TRBV2 to TRBJ2-1; a possible D gene is TRBD2 (5 bases). Deletions cut 1 base from V and 7 bases from J, with 11 bases between. This CDR3 region has 14 residues. The germline V gene encodes CDR1 SNHLY and CDR2 FYNNEI. CDR3 sequence: CASSEGNTGNEQFF. In DNA, the CDR3 is TGTGCCAGCAGTGAAGGTAATACGGGAAATGAGCAGTTCTTC.

The chain carries TRBV7-8 and TRBJ1-5; no clear D gene. Trimming shortened V by 7 bases and J by 6 bases, and 13 bases separated the two germline ends. Germline assignment: CDR1 SGHVS and CDR2 FQNEAQ. This CDR3 comprises 13 residues. CDR3 loop: CASTPERGQPQHF. For the CDR3, the DNA is TGTGCCAGCACCCCTGAGCGAGGTCAGCCCCAGCATTTT.

This clone was counted once. This chain joins TRBV25-1 and TRBJ2-3; TRBD1 matches 7 bases. V trimming: 4 bases; J trimming: 5 bases; junction bases outside the gene matches: 12. From germline, CDR1 is MGHDK and CDR2 SYGVNS. This CDR3 has 16 residues. The CDR3 DNA follows: TGTGCCAGCAGTGCCTCGACAGGGAAATTGGGAGATACGCAGTATTTT. Translation: CASSASTGKLGDTQYF.

The rearrangement joins TRBV7-9 to TRBJ2-1, with 9 bases fitting TRBD2. V shed 8 bases, J shed 7 bases, and the junction held 9 bases outside the gene matches. Germline V gene sequence: CDR1 SEHNR, CDR2 FQNEAQ (reference sequence). CDR3 length: 14 amino acids. The CDR3 region has the DNA TGTGCCAGCTCATGGCGGGGGGGGACGAATGAGCAGTTCTTC. Encoded protein: CASSWRGGTNEQFF.

In the case of this clone: A read error may account for a junction end that differs from germline. This chain connects TRBV11-3 to TRBJ2-3, with 7 bases fitting TRBD1. The CDR3 extends over 13 amino acids. Germline lookup yields CDR1 SGHNT and CDR2 YENEEA. The CDR3 loop is CASSTLGTDTQYF. The CDR3 DNA reads as TGTGCCAGCAGCACCTTGGGGACAGACACGCAGTATTTT.

The rearrangement uses TRBV28 and TRBJ1-4; D not resolved. Deletions cut 2 bases from V and 4 bases from J, with 8 bases between. The CDR3 is made up of 14 amino acids. The germline gives CDR1 MDHEN, CDR2 SYDVKM. The CDR3: CASSLSQVNEKLFF. CDR3 nucleotide sequence: TGTGCCAGCAGTTTAAGCCAGGTTAATGAAAAACTGTTTTTT.

V and J are TRBV19 and TRBJ2-1; 8 bases line up with TRBD1. In germline, CDR1 is LNHDA, CDR2 SQIVND (reference sequence). This CDR3 is 15 amino acids long. The V and J ends lost 5 bases and 2 bases, in that order; junction bases with no gene match: 5. The CDR3 sequence: CASSSSGGAYNEQFF. As DNA, the CDR3 is TGTGCCAGTAGTTCATCAGGGGGCGCCTACAATGAGCAGTTCTTC.

In this sample, this clone turned up once. This chain connects TRBV6-6 to TRBJ1-3; D might be TRBD1 (5 bases). The CDR3 consists of 15 residues. The germline gives CDR1 MNHNY, CDR2 SVGAGI (reference sequence). V was clipped by 8 bases and J by 1 base, with 15 bases between them. The CDR3 DNA reads TGTGCCAGCCGCCCACAGGCGGTATCTGGAAACACCATATATTTT. Protein product: CASRPQAVSGNTIYF.

The rearrangement links TRBV28 to TRBJ2-3; D may be TRBD1 (5 bases). The germline V gene has CDR1 MDHEN and CDR2 SYDVKM. V was cut by 3 bases and J by 0 bases, with 25 bases left in between. The CDR3 is made up of 20 amino acids. The CDR3, as DNA: TGTGCCAGCAGTTTTTCCAGGGCCTTTCATCATCGACGGAGCACAGATACGCAGTATTTT. This codes for CASSFSRAFHHRRSTDTQYF.

This clone was seen only once. The chain recombines TRBV9 with TRBJ2-7; 8 positions match TRBD1. V shed 3 bases, J shed 2 bases, and the junction held 4 bases outside the gene matches. The CDR3 runs 14 residues. Germline-derived CDR1 and CDR2 are SGDLS and YYNGEE. CDR3 DNA sequence: TGTGCCAGCAGCGCAGGGGGCTTCCCCTACGAGCAGTACTTC. Translated, it gives CASSAGGFPYEQYF. Variable domain in full (rest from reference TRBV9 and TRBJ2-7): DSGVTQTPKHLITATGQRVTLRCSPRSGDLSVYWYQQSLDQGLQFLIQYYNGEERAKGNILERFSAQQFPDLHSELNLSSLELGDSALYFCASSAGGFPYEQYFGPGTRLTVT.

The chain links TRBV7-2 to TRBJ1-1, with a possible D match to TRBD1 (5 bases). The ends were cut back, 7 bases at V and 7 bases at J, with 13 bases in the middle. The CDR3 has 12 residues. Germline CDR1 SGHTA, CDR2 FQGNSA. CDR3 sequence: CASTLGLGEAFF. CDR3 nucleotides: TGTGCCAGCACTCTGGGGCTGGGTGAAGCTTTCTTT. The variable domain in full, completed from reference TRBV7-2 and TRBJ1-1, reads GAGVSQSPSNKVTEKGKDVELRCDPISGHTALYWYRQSLGQGLEFLIYFQGNSAPDKSGLPSDRFSAERTGGSVSTLTIQRTQQEDSAVYLCASTLGLGEAFFGQGTRLTVV.

As to this clone: One end of the junction is discordant with germline, which a read error may explain. The identical CDR3 is also encoded by other nucleotide sequences in the sample. The rearrangement uses TRBV9 and TRBJ1-1; 7 positions agree with TRBD1. Germline CDR1 SGDLS, CDR2 YYNGEE. CDR3 length: 14 amino acids. CDR3 coding DNA: TGTGCCAGCAGCGAGACAGGGCTGAATACTGAAGCTTTCTTT. Its translation: CASSETGLNTEAFF.